This is a list of T cell receptor beta chains from one sample in a study of identical twins. TCRdb independently ran MiXCR on the 5' RACE reads; one entry per CDR3 protein. The table includes 1,800,000 or so distinct CDR3 sequences, 32% detected once. The sequenced sample consisted of cord blood. These receptors came from a newborn girl in good health. The CDR3 runs from the conserved cysteine through the conserved F or W. The order of the fields is J gene, V gene, D gene, clone size, CDR3 DNA, CDR3 protein. The D gene is left open where the match is weak. The listing skips clone size in some rows; elsewhere it reads once, few, many or a size class.

>TRBJ1-2|TRBV2|.|.
TGTGCCAGCAGTGAATTACGGGTCTTCGGCTATGGCTACACCTTC
CASSELRVFGYGYTF
>TRBJ2-5|TRBV6-5|TRBD2|.
TGTGCCAGCGCCTGGACTAGCGAGGGCCCGGCGGCCCAGTACTTC
CASAWTSEGPAAQYF
>TRBJ2-1|TRBV7-9|TRBD2|few
TGTGCCAGCAGCTTAGTGGGACTACGGGATGAGCAGTTCTTC
CASSLVGLRDEQFF
>TRBJ2-1|TRBV20-1|TRBD2|.
TGCAGTGCTAGTCAGCTAACTAGCGGGTCGTATGGTGAGCAGTTCTTC
CSASQLTSGSYGEQFF
>TRBJ1-1|TRBV12-3/TRBV12-4|.|.
TGTGCCAGCAATTGGGGGGGGGTCCACAACACTGAAGCTTTCTTT
CASNWGGVHNTEAFF
>TRBJ2-7|TRBV27|TRBD2|.
TGTGCCAGCAGTTTAGCTCTAGCGGGGGTCCCCGGCAATGAGCAGTACTTC
CASSLALAGVPGNEQYF
>TRBJ1-1|TRBV20-1|.|.
TGCAGTGCTAGAGCCCACCTGGGGGCTGAAGCTTTCTTT
CSARAHLGAEAFF
>TRBJ1-4|TRBV28|.|once
TGTGCCAGCAGACTCAAGGGGGAAAAACTGTTTTTT
CASRLKGEKLFF
>TRBJ2-7|TRBV15|.|.
TGTGCCACCAGCAGGAGGGTTCACCCTTCCTACGAGCAGTACTTC
CATSRRVHPSYEQYF
>TRBJ1-2|TRBV10-3|.|few
TGTGCCATCAGTGTACCGGGATCCCCGTATGGCTACACCTTC
CAISVPGSPYGYTF
>TRBJ2-7|TRBV27|TRBD2|many
TGTGCCAGCAGTTTCAGGTCTAGCGGTATTGACGAGCAGTACTTC
CASSFRSSGIDEQYF
>TRBJ2-5|TRBV2|TRBD2|few
TGTGCCAGCATTGTGGAACTAGCGGGCTACCAAGAGACCCAGTACTTC
CASIVELAGYQETQYF
>TRBJ2-5|TRBV20-1|.|.
TGCAGTGCTAGAGCTAGATTTGACGAGTACTTC
CSARARFDEYF
>TRBJ1-3|TRBV12-3/TRBV12-4|.|.
TGTGCCAGCACCCTCGCCTTTGGGGAAGGAAACACCATATATTTT
CASTLAFGEGNTIYF
>TRBJ2-3|TRBV3-1|.|.
TGTGCCAGCAGCCAAGACGTACTAGAGAGCACAGATACGCAGTATTTT
CASSQDVLESTDTQYF
>TRBJ2-7|TRBV12-3/TRBV12-4|TRBD2|.
TGTGCCAGCAGTTTAGCCCTCCTTAGCGGGGCCTCCTACGAGCAGTACTTC
CASSLALLSGASYEQYF
>TRBJ2-3|TRBV15|.|.
TGTGCCACCAGCTCTAGCGCGTACACAGATACGCAGTATTTT
CATSSSAYTDTQYF
>TRBJ2-1|TRBV5-1|TRBD2|.
TGCGCCAGCAGCTTGGAGGGCGGGAGTCGGAATGAGCAGTTCTTC
CASSLEGGSRNEQFF
>TRBJ2-3|TRBV10-2|.|.
TGCGCCAGCAGGTGGACGGTATCGAGCACAGATACGCAGTATTTT
CASRWTVSSTDTQYF
>TRBJ1-3|TRBV5-1|.|.
TGCGCCAGCAGCCCCTCTTCAGTTGGAAACACCATATATTTT
CASSPSSVGNTIYF
>TRBJ2-7|TRBV4-1|TRBD2|.
TGCGCCAGCAGCCAAGACTGGCGACTAGCGGGGGTGTCCTACGAGCAGTACTTC
CASSQDWRLAGVSYEQYF
>TRBJ1-5|TRBV6-6|TRBD1|.
TGTGCCAGCAGTTACGGCAGGGGGCGCGGCAATCAGCCCCAGCATTTT
CASSYGRGRGNQPQHF
>TRBJ1-5|TRBV4-2|.|.
TGTGCCAGCAGCCAAGGGCAGGGGCATAGCAATCAGCCCCAGCATTTT
CASSQGQGHSNQPQHF
>TRBJ1-2|TRBV11-2|.|.
TGTGCCAGCAGCTTAGGGAAGTCAGGGGAAGGCTATGGCTACACCTTC
CASSLGKSGEGYGYTF
>TRBJ1-6|TRBV12-3/TRBV12-4|TRBD1|.
TGTGCCAGCGGGATTCAGGGGGATAATTCACCCCTCCACTTT
CASGIQGDNSPLHF
>TRBJ2-7|TRBV12-3/TRBV12-4|.|.
TGTGCCAGCAGTACTACGCGGACCTCCTACGAGCAGTACTTC
CASSTTRTSYEQYF
>TRBJ2-7|TRBV9|.|few
TGTGCCAGCAGCATCTCCACAGGGCACCTCCTCTACGAGCAGTACTTC
CASSISTGHLLYEQYF
>TRBJ1-2|TRBV28|.|few
TGTGCCAGCAGTTTGCCCTACGGGGATCTCCAACCCTATGGCTACACCTTC
CASSLPYGDLQPYGYTF
>TRBJ2-1|TRBV7-2|.|few
TGTGCCAGCAGCTTAGTAGCCGGGTCCGAGCAGTTCTTC
CASSLVAGSEQFF
>TRBJ2-7|TRBV5-5|.|few
TGTGCCAGCAGCTTGACAGAAGGGTCCTACGAGCAGTACTTC
CASSLTEGSYEQYF
>TRBJ2-1|TRBV5-6|.|.
TGTGCCAGCAGCTTGGGGTTCTTGGGCCCCTACAATGAGCAGTTCTTC
CASSLGFLGPYNEQFF
>TRBJ2-7|TRBV14|.|few
TGTGCCAGCAGTCCTACAGGTTGGGACTACGAGCAGTACTTC
CASSPTGWDYEQYF
>TRBJ2-1|TRBV12-3/TRBV12-4|.|.
TGTGCCAGCAGTTTAGGGGACACCCACAATGAGCAGTTCTTC
CASSLGDTHNEQFF
>TRBJ2-4|TRBV20-1|.|.
TGCAGTGCTAGCTATCTAACCAAAAACATTCAGTACTTC
CSASYLTKNIQYF
>TRBJ2-1|TRBV4-1|TRBD2|.
TGCGCCAGCAGTCTCGGGAGGACTAGCCGTACCTACAATGAGCAGTTCTTC
CASSLGRTSRTYNEQFF
>TRBJ1-6|TRBV7-2|.|.
TGTGCCAGCAGCTTAGCCACGGGACTCTATAATTCACCCCTCCACTTT
CASSLATGLYNSPLHF
>TRBJ1-2|TRBV27|.|.
TGTGCCAGCAGTTTATCGGGGGAGAGGTATGGCTACACCTTC
CASSLSGERYGYTF
>TRBJ2-1|TRBV10-3|.|.
TGTGCCATCAGTGAGTCGTCTCAGGAGGGGGCTTACAATGAGCAGTTCTTC
CAISESSQEGAYNEQFF
>TRBJ2-3|TRBV4-1|TRBD2|many
TGTGCCAGCAGCCGGACTAGCGGGAGCACAGATACGCAGTATTTT
CASSRTSGSTDTQYF
>TRBJ2-5|TRBV18|.|few
TGTGCCAGCTCACCACCTGATGACCAAGAGACCCAGTACTTC
CASSPPDDQETQYF
>TRBJ1-2|TRBV20-1|TRBD1|.
TGCAGTGCTAGTGTGGGGACAGCCCTTAACTATGGCTACACCTTC
CSASVGTALNYGYTF
>TRBJ1-2|TRBV29-1|TRBD1|few
TGCAGCGTTGTTCCGGACAGGGGCGACTATGGCTACACCTTC
CSVVPDRGDYGYTF
>TRBJ2-5|TRBV7-2|.|.
TGTGCCAGCAGCTCCCCAGATCGGTACAAGCAGTACTTC
CASSSPDRYKQYF
>TRBJ2-1|TRBV6-5|TRBD1|many
TGTGCCCGCGGGACAGGGGACAATGAGCAGTTCTTC
CARGTGDNEQFF
>TRBJ1-5|TRBV18|.|.
TGTGCCAGCTCCGGGGCCCTCAATCAGCCCCAGCATTTT
CASSGALNQPQHF
>TRBJ1-2|TRBV5-1|.|once
TGCGCCAGCAGCTTGGAGACGGGCGGCTACACCTTC
CASSLETGGYTF
>TRBJ1-5|TRBV20-1|.|.
TGCAGTGCTCTAGACAGCTTCAATCAGCCCCAGCATTTT
CSALDSFNQPQHF
>TRBJ1-1|TRBV6-5|.|few
TGTGCCAGCAGTTACTCGAACAGCCTTGAAGCTTTCTTT
CASSYSNSLEAFF
>TRBJ2-7|TRBV4-1|TRBD2|.
TGCGCCAGCAGCCAAGAGTGGGGGACTAGCCTGTACAATGAGCAGTACTTC
CASSQEWGTSLYNEQYF
>TRBJ2-3|TRBV2|.|few
TGTGCCAGCAGTGAGAACAGGGCAGATACGCAGTATTTT
CASSENRADTQYF
>TRBJ2-1|TRBV6-5|TRBD2|.
TGTGCCAGCACCAAGCTTAGCGGGAGTCGGGGGAATGAGCAGTTCTTC
CASTKLSGSRGNEQFF
>TRBJ2-1|TRBV20-1|TRBD2|few
TGCAGTGCTAGAGACCTCGCTAGCGGGAGGCACAATGAGCAGTTCTTC
CSARDLASGRHNEQFF
>TRBJ2-3|TRBV10-3|.|.
TGTGCCACCTTGACCCCTAAGACCGGGACACACACAGATACGCAGTATTTT
CATLTPKTGTHTDTQYF
>TRBJ1-2|TRBV12-3/TRBV12-4|.|many
TGTGCCAGCAGTCCAAGACAAGCCGCTTATGGCTACACCTTC
CASSPRQAAYGYTF